This entry lists 4 T cell receptor beta chains sequenced from one sample in a study of radiation and T cells in renal cell carcinoma. Time point of the sample: baseline pretreatment blood. Treatment described: 15 Gy SBRT to primary tumor, nephrectomy 4 weeks later. Repertoires were generated with immunoSEQ multiplex PCR, while TCRdb's copy carries only in-frame clones and drops some. The table lists 130,000 to 150,000 clones, about 85% of them singletons. The specimen comprised blood, sampled from a patient whose treatment included radiotherapy and nephrectomy. These receptors were obtained from a woman in her seventies with renal cell carcinoma.

This chain links TRBV15 with TRBJ1-4; 7 bases are a match to TRBD1. CDR1 is LNHNV and CDR2 is YYDKDF in the germline V gene (reference sequence). CDR3 length equals 15 residues. V lost 0 bases, J lost 7 bases, and 5 bases stayed unmatched. CDR3 sequence: CATSREDRDGEKLFF. The CDR3 region has the DNA TGTGCCACCAGCAGAGAAGACAGGGATGGTGAAAAACTGTTTTTT.

The chain joins TRBV6-1 to TRBJ2-7; D unresolved. Germline CDR1 is MNHNS and CDR2 is SASEGT. V was shortened by 3 bases and J by 2 bases, with 8 bases between the two germline ends. This CDR3 comprises 13 residues. CDR3 nucleotides: TGTGCCAGCAGTGACGGACGAGCCTACGAGCAGTACTTC. Translation gives CASSDGRAYEQYF.

This clone came up once. The rearrangement joins TRBV6-6 to TRBJ2-1; 8 bases are shared with TRBD1. V gave up 6 bases and J gave up 3 bases; unmatched junction bases: 10. Germline V gene sequence: CDR1 MNHNY, CDR2 SVGAGI (reference sequence). The CDR3 runs to 16 residues. The CDR3 loop is CASRPSTGANYNEQFF. The CDR3, as DNA: TGTGCCAGCAGACCCTCGACAGGGGCAAACTACAATGAGCAGTTCTTC.

The chain carries TRBV7-2 and TRBJ2-5; 7 bases align to TRBD2. V was clipped by 5 bases and J by 4 bases; unmatched bases: 7. Looked up from germline, CDR1 is SGHTA and CDR2 is FQGNSA. This CDR3 has 14 amino acids. In DNA, the CDR3 is TGTGCCAGCAGCCAGGCGGGGGTTCTAGAGACCCAGTACTTC. Translated: CASSQAGVLETQYF.